This passage covers 4 T cell receptor beta chains from one sample sequenced in a study of T-cell reconstitution after alpha-beta-depleted transplantation in children. Unique molecular identifiers were incorporated when the TCRbeta library was constructed. TCRdb used MiXCR to reprocess the PCR reads, holding one entry per CDR3 protein. The sample carries 300,000 to 400,000 distinct CDR3 sequences, 15% to 20% recorded once. The sample here was PBMCs, mostly from graft donor cells, taken 360 days after TCRalphabeta/CD19-depleted stem cell transplant. All receptors derive from a male patient aged 2 to 9 who had a stem cell transplant for acute lymphoblastic leukemia, so the T cells may come from the graft donor.

This clonotype showed up just a few times. This chain uses TRBV7-2 with TRBJ2-3; perhaps TRBD2 as D (6 bases). Trimming took off 1 base at V and 0 bases at J, with 8 bases between the two ends. CDR3 length: 15 residues. Germline CDR1 and CDR2: SGHTA and FQGNSA. The chain's CDR3 is CASSLGGTSTDTQYF. CDR3 nucleotides: TGTGCCAGCAGCTTAGGCGGGACTAGCACAGATACGCAGTATTTT. Supplemented by reference TRBV7-2 and TRBJ2-3, the full variable domain reads GAGVSQSPSNKVTEKGKDVELRCDPISGHTALYWYRQSLGQGLEFLIYFQGNSAPDKSGLPSDRFSAERTGGSVSTLTIQRTQQEDSAVYLCASSLGGTSTDTQYFGPGTRLTVL.

Written as DNA, the CDR3 is TGCAGTGTGACAGCAGGTAATCAGCCCCAGCATTTT. As protein: CSVTAGNQPQHF. V is TRBV20-1 and J is TRBJ1-5, with D tentatively TRBD1 (5 bases). This CDR3 contains 12 residues. V lost 7 bases to trimming and J lost 4 bases, with 11 bases between them. Germline assignment: CDR1 DFQATT and CDR2 SNEGSKA (reference sequence).

This clonotype was seen a few times. V gene TRBV21-1 combines with J gene TRBJ1-5. TRBV21-1 is recorded as a pseudogene. This CDR3 region has 19 residues. CDR3 amino acids: CASSKVGFYSTHSNQPQHF. Written as DNA, the CDR3 is TGTGCCAGCAGCAAAGTTGGCTTCTATAGCACCCATAGCAATCAGCCCCAGCATTTT.

This clonotype was picked up many times. J is TRBJ2-7 and V is TRBV5-1; 9 bases agree with TRBD2. CDR1 is SGHRS and CDR2 is YFSETQ in the germline V gene. This CDR3 has 16 residues. Losses at the gene ends were 0 bases for V and 4 bases for J; bases not matched to a gene: 8. The CDR3 nucleotides read TGCGCCAGCAGCTTGGGAGGAGCGGGAGGCGAATACGAGCAGTACTTC. It is translated as CASSLGGAGGEYEQYF.